This passage covers 20 T cell receptor beta chains from one sample sequenced in a study of blood T cell repertoires in COVID-19. Sequencing was performed with immunoSEQ multiplex PCR; in TCRdb, only in-frame clones are kept and a portion is missing. The sample has some 270,000 clones, around 82% seen once. Specimen: peripheral blood. The receptors were gathered from a person in their 70s with COVID-19, enrolled during active disease.

This clone was seen a single time. J is TRBJ2-1 and V is TRBV5-1, with TRBD2 as a possible D gene (7 bases). Trimming removed 0 bases at V and 8 bases at J, with 12 bases between. Germline V lookup: CDR1 SGHRS, CDR2 YFSETQ. The CDR3 is 14 residues long. This chain's CDR3 is CASSLARGRDEQFF. The CDR3 DNA reads TGCGCCAGCAGCTTGGCAAGGGGGAGGGATGAGCAGTTCTTC. Using reference TRBV5-1 and TRBJ2-1 for the parts outside the CDR3, the full variable domain is KAGVTQTPRYLIKTRGQQVTLSCSPISGHRSVSWYQQTPGQGLQFLFEYFSETQRNKGNFPGRFSGRQFSNSRSEMNVSTLELGDSALYLCASSLARGRDEQFFGPGTRLTVL.

The chain links TRBV7-8 to TRBJ1-4; TRBD1 matches at 10 bases. Germline-derived CDR1 and CDR2 are SGHVS and FQNEAQ. V lost 5 bases, J lost 8 bases, and 20 bases stayed unmatched. CDR3 length equals 19 residues. CDR3: CASSPSVTGGASRIEKLFF. CDR3 in DNA: TGTGCCAGCAGCCCTTCCGTGACAGGGGGCGCTTCTCGTATCGAAAAACTGTTTTTT.

This clone was observed once. DNA for the CDR3: TGTGCCAGCAGTGAAAGGACAAGAGTCCAAGAGACCCAGTACTTC. Its translation is CASSERTRVQETQYF. The rearrangement links TRBV2 to TRBJ2-5; D perhaps matches TRBD1 (5 bases). Germline V gene lookup returns CDR1 SNHLY and CDR2 FYNNEI. CDR3 length: 15 amino acids. V lost 2 bases and J 1 base, leaving 11 bases between the germline ends.

The chain joins TRBV19 to TRBJ2-7; D unclear. Trimming took 0 bases from V and 2 from J, leaving 14 bases between them. The germline gives CDR1 LNHDA, CDR2 SQIVND (reference sequence). The CDR3 spans 16 residues. This CDR3 reads CASSIDTAGSTYEQYF. CDR3 DNA sequence: TGTGCCAGTAGTATAGATACAGCAGGCTCAACCTACGAGCAGTACTTC. The entire variable domain, with the rest obtained from reference TRBV19 and TRBJ2-7, is as follows: DGGITQSPKYLFRKEGQNVTLSCEQNLNHDAMYWYRQDPGQGLRLIYYSQIVNDFQKGDIAEGYSVSREKKESFPLTVTSAQKNPTAFYLCASSIDTAGSTYEQYFGPGTRLTVT.

This chain uses TRBV9 with TRBJ2-1; 8 bases fit TRBD2. Trimming took 5 bases from V and 9 from J; bases not matched to a gene: 10. CDR3 length: 14 residues. CDR1 and CDR2 (germline): SGDLS, YYNGEE. The CDR3 DNA is TGTGCCAGCAGTGGGGGGCTAGCGGGCACTGAGCAGTTCTTC. Its translation is CASSGGLAGTEQFF.

The rearrangement links TRBV19 to TRBJ2-1, with 7 bases that match TRBD1. The germline V gene has CDR1 LNHDA and CDR2 SQIVND (reference sequence). This CDR3 is built from 14 residues. Trimming at V came to 8 bases and at J to 2 bases, leaving 6 bases not matched to a gene. The CDR3 DNA sequence: TGTGCCAGTCAGACAACAGGGGCCTACAATGAGCAGTTCTTC. This gives the protein CASQTTGAYNEQFF.

This sequence joins TRBV5-5 and TRBJ1-4, with D possibly being TRBD1 (6 bases). V was clipped by 2 bases and J by 7 bases, with 18 bases between them. Germline values: CDR1 SGHKS, CDR2 YYEKEE (reference sequence). The CDR3 is made up of 16 amino acids. CDR3 nucleotides: TGTGCCAGCAGCTTCGCTATGGGGGGGGCGAGTGAAAAACTGTTTTTT. As protein: CASSFAMGGASEKLFF. Complete variable domain (other parts from reference TRBV5-5 and TRBJ1-4): DAGVTQSPTHLIKTRGQQVTLRCSPISGHKSVSWYQQVLGQGPQFIFQYYEKEERGRGNFPDRFSARQFPNYSSELNVNALLLGDSALYLCASSFAMGGASEKLFFGSGTQLSVL.

V usage is TRBV4-3 and J usage is TRBJ1-1; TRBD1 is a possible D gene (5 bases). This CDR3 has 15 residues. Germline CDR1 is LGHNA and CDR2 is YSLEER. V lost 2 bases to trimming and J lost 4 bases, with 14 bases between them. The CDR3 DNA reads as TGCGCCAGCAGCCAAAGCAGGGCAGGAGTCACTGAAGCTTTCTTT. It is translated as CASSQSRAGVTEAFF.

The CDR3 reads CASSPDRGFNEQYF. Here the CDR3 DNA reads TGTGCCAGCAGCCCGGACAGGGGTTTCAACGAGCAGTACTTC. The rearrangement links TRBV5-4 to TRBJ2-7; 9 bases match TRBD1. The junction had 7 bases not matched to a gene; V was cut back by 4 bases and J by 5 bases. This CDR3 region has 14 residues. Germline V gene sequence: CDR1 SGHNT, CDR2 YYREEE (reference sequence). Variable domain in full (rest from reference TRBV5-4 and TRBJ2-7): ETGVTQSPTHLIKTRGQQVTLRCSSQSGHNTVSWYQQALGQGPQFIFQYYREEENGRGNFPPRFSGLQFPNYSSELNVNALELDDSALYLCASSPDRGFNEQYFGPGTRLTVT.

V and J are TRBV28 and TRBJ1-5; tentative D call: TRBD1 (5 bases). Per germline, CDR1 MDHEN and CDR2 SYDVKM. The CDR3 sequence is 14 residues long. V shed 6 bases and J shed 3 bases, with 12 bases lying between them. CDR3 amino acids: CASSLPRDNQPQHF. The CDR3 DNA reads as TGTGCCAGCAGCCTGCCCAGGGACAATCAGCCCCAGCATTTT.

The chain uses TRBV28 and TRBJ1-1; TRBD1 agrees at 9 bases. Germline lookup yields CDR1 MDHEN and CDR2 SYDVKM. The CDR3 spans 14 residues. Trimming cost V 6 bases and J 4 bases; bases outside gene matches: 6. CDR3 in amino acids: CASSRTGDGTEAFF. In DNA, the CDR3 is TGTGCCAGCAGCCGGACAGGGGATGGCACTGAAGCTTTCTTT.

This clone showed up just once. This chain uses TRBV27 with TRBJ1-5, with D possibly TRBD1 on 6 matching bases. CDR1 is MNHEY and CDR2 is SMNVEV in the germline V gene (reference sequence). The CDR3 spans 16 residues. Trimming pared 3 bases from V and 2 bases from J, leaving 14 bases between. The CDR3 sequence is CASSFPQGGCNQPQHF. In DNA, the CDR3 is TGTGCCAGCAGTTTCCCACAGGGTGGTTGCAATCAGCCCCAGCATTTT.

The chain couples TRBV19 to TRBJ2-2; perhaps TRBD2 as D (7 bases). This CDR3 comprises 15 residues. Germline V lookup: CDR1 LNHDA, CDR2 SQIVND (reference sequence). V lost 8 bases and J lost 0, with 13 bases in between. Written as DNA, the CDR3 is TGTGCCAGTGGCACCGGGGGGCCGAACACCGGGGAGCTGTTTTTT. This codes for CASGTGGPNTGELFF.

The V call is TRBV19, the J call TRBJ2-3; TRBD2 matches at 9 bases. The germline gives CDR1 LNHDA, CDR2 SQIVND (reference sequence). V was pared by 5 bases and J by 6 bases, with 9 bases of the junction left unmatched. This CDR3 is built from 15 residues. DNA for the CDR3: TGTGCCAGTAGTCTCATAGCGGGAGTAGTGGATACGCAGTATTTT. As protein: CASSLIAGVVDTQYF.

This chain connects TRBV5-1 to TRBJ1-3, with D unclear. Germline-derived CDR1 and CDR2 are SGHRS and YFSETQ. This CDR3 has 13 residues. Trimming removed 4 bases at V and 4 bases at J, with 9 bases between. CDR3 residues: CASSPVVGNTIYF. CDR3 in DNA: TGCGCCAGCAGCCCGGTAGTGGGAAACACCATATATTTT. Complete variable domain (other parts from reference TRBV5-1 and TRBJ1-3): KAGVTQTPRYLIKTRGQQVTLSCSPISGHRSVSWYQQTPGQGLQFLFEYFSETQRNKGNFPGRFSGRQFSNSRSEMNVSTLELGDSALYLCASSPVVGNTIYFGEGSWLTVV.

The chain employs TRBV6-5 and TRBJ1-6; 9 nucleotides line up with TRBD1. The CDR3 contains 15 residues. In germline, CDR1 is MNHEY, CDR2 SVGAGI. V shed 6 bases and J 8 bases; nucleotides not matched to a gene: 8. CDR3 region: CASSPGDRDDSPLHF. CDR3 in DNA: TGTGCCAGCAGCCCGGGGGACAGGGACGATTCACCCCTCCACTTT.

This chain uses TRBV27 with TRBJ2-1; D ambiguous. This CDR3 contains 14 residues. From germline, CDR1 is MNHEY and CDR2 SMNVEV (reference sequence). V dropped 5 bases and J dropped 0 bases, with 8 bases sitting between them. The CDR3: CASSPWSSYNEQFF. CDR3 coding DNA: TGTGCCAGCAGTCCTTGGAGCTCCTACAATGAGCAGTTCTTC.

V gene TRBV28 combines with J gene TRBJ2-5; 8 nucleotides line up with TRBD1. This CDR3 region has 15 residues. The germline V gene encodes CDR1 MDHEN and CDR2 SYDVKM. V dropped 5 bases and J dropped 4; count of bases not matched to a gene: 9. The CDR3 is CASSKTGGSRETQYF. The CDR3 DNA reads TGTGCCAGCAGTAAAACAGGGGGAAGCCGAGAGACCCAGTACTTC. Using reference TRBV28 and TRBJ2-5 for the parts outside the CDR3, the full variable domain is DVKVTQSSRYLVKRTGEKVFLECVQDMDHENMFWYRQDPGLGLRLIYFSYDVKMKEKGDIPEGYSVSREKKERFSLILESASTNQTSMYLCASSKTGGSRETQYFGPGTRLLVL.

V is TRBV7-2 and J is TRBJ1-4; 9 nucleotides agree with TRBD1. The CDR3 extends over 17 amino acids. The trim removed 1 base at V and 8 bases at J, leaving 11 bases unmatched. Germline loops: CDR1 SGHTA, CDR2 FQGNSA. CDR3 in amino acids: CASSLGIGTGFGEKLFF. The CDR3 DNA is TGTGCCAGCAGCTTAGGAATCGGGACAGGGTTCGGGGAAAAACTGTTTTTT.

The rearrangement joins TRBV5-4 to TRBJ1-5; D might be TRBD1 (5 bases). The CDR3 contains 16 residues. Per the germline V gene, CDR1 is SGHNT and CDR2 is YYREEE (reference sequence). Trimming left V 4 bases short and J 4 bases short, with 18 bases between. The CDR3 nucleotides are TGTGCCAGCAGCCTGGGGCCAGGGCCGGGTAATCAGCCCCAGCATTTT. Encoded protein: CASSLGPGPGNQPQHF.